This T cell receptor (beta chain) was sequenced for a study of tissue T cells after allogeneic stem cell transplantation. For the study at large: Steroid-refractory graft-versus-host disease after allogeneic hematopoietic cell transplant qualified adults for prospective research-autopsy enrollment. Graft-versus-host disease patients received grafts, four unmodified and three CD34-selected to deplete T cells. Pre-transplant PBMCs were recipient-derived, available from about 5 GVHD patients.

Germline assignment: CDR1 SGHTA and CDR2 FQGTGA. CDR3 length: 11 residues. The germline V and J ends were trimmed by 5 bases and 7 bases, with 9 bases remaining between them. The repertoire was sequenced with immunoSEQ multiplex PCR; TCRdb's copy has only in-frame clones and lacks some. The sample consists of tens of thousands of clones, around 90% of them appearing once. Sequencing used blood, obtained before transplantation. The chain joins TRBV7-3 to TRBJ2-7; D assignment may be TRBD1 or TRBD2 (6 bases each). The TCR comes from a woman aged 35 to 70 who later had graft-versus-host disease after an allogeneic stem cell transplant. Here the CDR3 reads CASSEGGEQYF. The DNA of the CDR3 is TGTGCCAGCAGCGAAGGGGGGGAGCAGTACTTC.